This entry features one T cell receptor beta chain sequence. CD45RO-negative, CCR7-positively selected cells formed the naive CD8 fraction, excluding terminally differentiated effector memory CD45RA+ cells. This record belongs to a study of shared clonotypes between healthy human individuals. About the study: CD4 naive and memory got three plates each, CD8 naive two, CD8 memory one.

Samples underwent the assay at deep level. In the original workflow: There were no quality scores in the junction-only immunoSEQ sequences, so filtering differed. Sequenced by immunoSEQ multiplex PCR; TCRdb stores in-frame clones only, minus some. For V, J and clone size, that table is used; D and trimming come from the DNA. The data hold around 2.1 million clones, with roughly 91% observed a single time. The V and J ends lost 3 bases and 5 bases, in that order; junction bases with no gene match: 4. Per germline, CDR1 MNHEY and CDR2 SMNVEV (reference sequence). CDR3 length: 15 residues. Sequenced material: naive CD8+ T cells from PBMCs. This receptor was obtained from a man between 18 and 29 years old in good health. Some clones in this sample may be carry-over from other donors' samples. V gene TRBV27 combines with J gene TRBJ2-3; 11 positions match TRBD2. CDR3 in DNA: TGTGCCAGCAGTTTTCTAGCGGGAGGTAGAGATACGCAGTATTTT. Amino acid sequence: CASSFLAGGRDTQYF.